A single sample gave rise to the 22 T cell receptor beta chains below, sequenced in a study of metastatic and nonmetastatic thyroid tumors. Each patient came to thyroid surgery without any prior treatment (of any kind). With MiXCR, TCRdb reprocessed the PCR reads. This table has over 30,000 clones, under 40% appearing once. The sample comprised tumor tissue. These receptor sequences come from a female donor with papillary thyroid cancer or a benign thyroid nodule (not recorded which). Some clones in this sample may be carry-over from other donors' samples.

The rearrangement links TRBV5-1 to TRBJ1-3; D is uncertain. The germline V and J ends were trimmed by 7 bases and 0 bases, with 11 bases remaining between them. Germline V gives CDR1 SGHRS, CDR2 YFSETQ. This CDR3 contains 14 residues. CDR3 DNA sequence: TGCGCCAGCTCGACCCGAGACTCTGGAAACACCATATATTTT. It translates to CASSTRDSGNTIYF.

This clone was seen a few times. This CDR3 is CASSLVGGTGELFF. The CDR3, as DNA: TGTGCCAGCAGTTTAGTGGGGGGGACCGGGGAGCTGTTTTTT. The V and J genes are TRBV12-3 or TRBV12-4 and TRBJ2-2, with 7 bases fitting TRBD2. The CDR3 covers 14 residues. V shed 1 base, J shed 5 bases, and the junction held 1 base outside the gene matches.

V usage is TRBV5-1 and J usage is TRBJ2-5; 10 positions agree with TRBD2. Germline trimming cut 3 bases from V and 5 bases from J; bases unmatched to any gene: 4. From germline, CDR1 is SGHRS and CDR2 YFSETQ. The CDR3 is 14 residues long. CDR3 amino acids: CASSSGTSVETQYF. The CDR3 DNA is TGCGCCAGCAGCTCAGGGACTAGCGTGGAGACCCAGTACTTC.

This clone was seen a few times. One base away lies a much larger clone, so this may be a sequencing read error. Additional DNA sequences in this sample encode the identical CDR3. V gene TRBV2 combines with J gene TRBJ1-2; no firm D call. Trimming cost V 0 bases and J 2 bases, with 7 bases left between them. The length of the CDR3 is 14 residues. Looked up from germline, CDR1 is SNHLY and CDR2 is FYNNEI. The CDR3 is CASSEASRNYGYTF. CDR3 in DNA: TGTGCCAGCAGTGAAGCGTCCCGCAACTATGGCTACACCTTC.

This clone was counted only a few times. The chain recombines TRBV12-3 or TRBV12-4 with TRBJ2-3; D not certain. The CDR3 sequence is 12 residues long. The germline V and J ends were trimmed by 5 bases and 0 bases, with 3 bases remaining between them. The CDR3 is CASSDSTDTQYF. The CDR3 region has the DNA TGTGCCAGCAGTGACAGCACAGATACGCAGTATTTT.

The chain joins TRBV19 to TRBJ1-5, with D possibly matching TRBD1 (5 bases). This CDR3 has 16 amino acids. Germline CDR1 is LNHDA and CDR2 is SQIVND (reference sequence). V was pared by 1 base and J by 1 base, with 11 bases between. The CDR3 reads CASSIVGGSSNQPQHF. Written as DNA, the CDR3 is TGTGCCAGTAGTATAGTCGGGGGGTCAAGCAATCAGCCCCAGCATTTT.

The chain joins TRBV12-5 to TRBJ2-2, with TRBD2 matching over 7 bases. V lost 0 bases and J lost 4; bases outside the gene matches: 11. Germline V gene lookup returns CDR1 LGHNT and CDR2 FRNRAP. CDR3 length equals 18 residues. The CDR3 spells CASGLVLGEGTLTGELFF. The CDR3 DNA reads TGTGCTAGTGGTTTGGTACTTGGGGAGGGCACCCTCACCGGGGAGCTGTTTTTT.

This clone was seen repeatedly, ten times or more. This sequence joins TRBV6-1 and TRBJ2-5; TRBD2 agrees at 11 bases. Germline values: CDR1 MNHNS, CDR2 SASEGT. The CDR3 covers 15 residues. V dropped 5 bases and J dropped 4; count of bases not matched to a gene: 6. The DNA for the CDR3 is TGTGCCAGCAGTTTGACTAGCGGGATAGGAGAGACCCAGTACTTC. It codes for CASSLTSGIGETQYF.

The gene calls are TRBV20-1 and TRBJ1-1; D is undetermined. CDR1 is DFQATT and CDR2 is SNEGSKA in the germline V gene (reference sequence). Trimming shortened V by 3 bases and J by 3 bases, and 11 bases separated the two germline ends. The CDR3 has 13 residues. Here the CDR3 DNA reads TGCAGTGCTAGGGTCGAAGGCGACACTGAAGCTTTCTTT. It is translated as CSARVEGDTEAFF.

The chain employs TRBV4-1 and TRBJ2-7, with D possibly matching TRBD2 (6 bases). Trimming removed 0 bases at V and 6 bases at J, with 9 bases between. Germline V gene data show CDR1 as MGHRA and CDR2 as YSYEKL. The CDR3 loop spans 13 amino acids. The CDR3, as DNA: TGCGCCAGCAGCCAAGAACTAGCTAGCGAGCAGTACTTC. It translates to CASSQELASEQYF.

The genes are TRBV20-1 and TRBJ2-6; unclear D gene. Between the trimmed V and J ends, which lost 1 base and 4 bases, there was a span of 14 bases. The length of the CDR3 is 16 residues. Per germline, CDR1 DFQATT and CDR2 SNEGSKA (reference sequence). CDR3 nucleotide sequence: TGCAGTGCTAGAGTTGATTATAATTGGGGGGCCAACGTCCTGACTTTC. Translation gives CSARVDYNWGANVLTF.

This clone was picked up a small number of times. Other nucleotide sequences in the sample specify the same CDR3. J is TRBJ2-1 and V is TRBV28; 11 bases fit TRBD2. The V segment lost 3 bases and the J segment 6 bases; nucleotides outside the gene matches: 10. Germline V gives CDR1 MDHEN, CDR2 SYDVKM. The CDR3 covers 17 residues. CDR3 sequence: CASSFLVSLAGGNEQFF. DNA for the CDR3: TGTGCCAGCAGTTTTCTCGTATCGCTAGCGGGAGGCAATGAGCAGTTCTTC.

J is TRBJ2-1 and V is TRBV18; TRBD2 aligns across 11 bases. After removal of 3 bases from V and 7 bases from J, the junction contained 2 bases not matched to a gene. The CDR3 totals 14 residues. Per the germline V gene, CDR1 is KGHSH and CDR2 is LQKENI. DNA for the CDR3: TGTGCCAGCTCACCTTGGACTAGCGGGAATGAGCAGTTCTTC. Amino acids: CASSPWTSGNEQFF.

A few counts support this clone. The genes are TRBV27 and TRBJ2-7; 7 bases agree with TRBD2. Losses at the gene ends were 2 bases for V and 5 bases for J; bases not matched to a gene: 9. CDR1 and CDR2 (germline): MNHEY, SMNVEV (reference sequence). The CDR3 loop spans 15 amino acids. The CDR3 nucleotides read TGTGCCAGCAGTTTAGGTGGGAGGGGCGGGCACGAGCAGTACTTC. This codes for CASSLGGRGGHEQYF.

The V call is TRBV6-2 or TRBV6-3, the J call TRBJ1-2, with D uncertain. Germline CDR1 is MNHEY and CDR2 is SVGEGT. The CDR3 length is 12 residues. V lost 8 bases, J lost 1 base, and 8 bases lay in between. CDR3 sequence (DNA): TGTGCCAGCTTCTCCCTTAACTATGGCTACACCTTC. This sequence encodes CASFSLNYGYTF.

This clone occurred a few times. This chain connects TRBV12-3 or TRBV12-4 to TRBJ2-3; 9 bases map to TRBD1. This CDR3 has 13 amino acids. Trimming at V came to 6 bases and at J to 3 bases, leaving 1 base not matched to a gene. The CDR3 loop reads CASRDRGTDTQYF. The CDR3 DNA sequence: TGTGCCAGCAGGGACAGGGGAACAGATACGCAGTATTTT.

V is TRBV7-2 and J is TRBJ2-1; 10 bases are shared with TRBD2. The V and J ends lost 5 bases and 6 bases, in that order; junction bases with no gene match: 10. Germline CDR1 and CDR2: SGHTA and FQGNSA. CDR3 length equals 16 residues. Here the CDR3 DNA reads TGTGCCAGCAGCCTATTCGCTAGCGGGAGTGTCAATGAGCAGTTCTTC. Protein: CASSLFASGSVNEQFF.

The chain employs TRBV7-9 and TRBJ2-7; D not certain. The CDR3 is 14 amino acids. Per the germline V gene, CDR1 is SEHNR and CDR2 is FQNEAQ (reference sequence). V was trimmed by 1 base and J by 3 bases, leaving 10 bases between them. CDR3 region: CASSLVGPSYEQYF. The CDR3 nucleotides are TGTGCCAGCAGCTTAGTCGGGCCCAGCTACGAGCAGTACTTC.

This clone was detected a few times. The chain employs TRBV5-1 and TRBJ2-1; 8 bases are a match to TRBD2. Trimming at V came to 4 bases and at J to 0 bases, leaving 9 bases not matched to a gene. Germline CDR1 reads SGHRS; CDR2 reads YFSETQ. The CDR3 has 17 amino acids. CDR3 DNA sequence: TGCGCCAGCAGCGGTCGGGCTAGCGGGTACTCCTACAATGAGCAGTTCTTC. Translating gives CASSGRASGYSYNEQFF.

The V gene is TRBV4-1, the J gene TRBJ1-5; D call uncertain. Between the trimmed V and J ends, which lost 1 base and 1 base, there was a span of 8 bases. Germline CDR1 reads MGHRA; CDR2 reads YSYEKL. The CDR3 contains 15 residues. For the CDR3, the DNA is TGCGCCAGCAGCCAAGTGGTGGGGAGCAATCAGCCCCAGCATTTT. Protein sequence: CASSQVVGSNQPQHF.

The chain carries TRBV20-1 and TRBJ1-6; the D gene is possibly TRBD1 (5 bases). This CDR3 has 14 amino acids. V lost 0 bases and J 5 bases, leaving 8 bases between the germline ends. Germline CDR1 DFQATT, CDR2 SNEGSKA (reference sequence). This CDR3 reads CSAREGRDNSPLHF. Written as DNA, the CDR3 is TGCAGTGCTAGAGAGGGACGGGATAATTCACCCCTCCACTTT.

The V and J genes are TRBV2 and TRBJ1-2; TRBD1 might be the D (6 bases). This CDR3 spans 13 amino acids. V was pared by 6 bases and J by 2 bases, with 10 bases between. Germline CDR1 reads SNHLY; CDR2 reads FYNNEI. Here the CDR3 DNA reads TGTGCCAGCAGACAGGGAGTAAACTATGGCTACACCTTC. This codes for CASRQGVNYGYTF. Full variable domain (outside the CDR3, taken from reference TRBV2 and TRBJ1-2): EPEVTQTPSHQVTQMGQEVILRCVPISNHLYFYWYRQILGQKVEFLVSFYNNEISEKSEIFDDQFSVERPDGSNFTLKIRSTKLEDSAMYFCASRQGVNYGYTFGSGTRLTVV.